This section outlines one T cell receptor beta chain sequence together with its context. The data were taken from a study of identifying expanded T cells in peripheral blood. Clones were read by immunoSEQ multiplex PCR, and TCRdb kept only the in-frame ones, dropping some. The data hold 90,000 to 110,000 clones, with about 85% observed a single time. Trimming took off 5 bases at V and 4 bases at J, with 8 bases between the two ends. Germline loops: CDR1 SNHLY, CDR2 FYNNEI. The CDR3 extends over 12 amino acids. This sequence originates from a person between 18 and 75 years old in good health. The V and J genes are TRBV2 and TRBJ2-5; no definite D call. The sample comprised blood. The CDR3 region has the DNA TGTGCCAGCAGTTCCGGGTCAGAGACCCAGTACTTC. Its translation is CASSSGSETQYF.